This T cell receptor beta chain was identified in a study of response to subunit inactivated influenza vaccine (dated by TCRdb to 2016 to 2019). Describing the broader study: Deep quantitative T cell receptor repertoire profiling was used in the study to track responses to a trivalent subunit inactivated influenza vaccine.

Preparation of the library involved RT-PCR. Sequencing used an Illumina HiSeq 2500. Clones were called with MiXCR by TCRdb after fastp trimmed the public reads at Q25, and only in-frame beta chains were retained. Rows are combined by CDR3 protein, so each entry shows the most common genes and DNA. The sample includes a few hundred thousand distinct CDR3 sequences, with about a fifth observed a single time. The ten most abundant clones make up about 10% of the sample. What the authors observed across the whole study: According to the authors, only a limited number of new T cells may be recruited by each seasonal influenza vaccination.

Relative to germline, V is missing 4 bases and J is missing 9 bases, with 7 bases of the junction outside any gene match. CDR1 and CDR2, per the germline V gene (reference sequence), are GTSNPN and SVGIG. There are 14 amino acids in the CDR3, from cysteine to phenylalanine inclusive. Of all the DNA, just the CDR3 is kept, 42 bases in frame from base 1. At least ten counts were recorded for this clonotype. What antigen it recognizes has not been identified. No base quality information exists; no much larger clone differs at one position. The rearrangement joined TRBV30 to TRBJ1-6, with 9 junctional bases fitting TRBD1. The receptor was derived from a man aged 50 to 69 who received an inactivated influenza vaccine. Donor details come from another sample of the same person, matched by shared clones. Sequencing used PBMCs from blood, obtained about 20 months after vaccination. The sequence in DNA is TGTGCCTGGACGTCTGGGACAGGGAGTTCACCCCTCCACTTT. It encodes CAWTSGTGSSPLHF.